These 32 T cell receptor beta chains came from one sample sequenced in a study of cytomegalovirus exposure and HLA in healthy donors. Amplification used 60 Vbeta primers and 13 Jbeta primers. Profiled with immunoSEQ multiplex PCR; TCRdb holds only in-frame clones, not every one. Of about 120,000 clones in the sample, roughly 80% were seen once. Material: PBMCs. These receptors were taken from a woman between 45 and 65 years old in good health and CMV-seronegative.

This rearrangement joins TRBV9 to TRBJ2-7, with TRBD1 as a possible D gene (5 bases). V was pared by 4 bases and J by 5 bases, with 16 bases between. CDR1 and CDR2 (germline): SGDLS, YYNGEE. The length of the CDR3 is 14 residues. Here the CDR3 reads CASSPDIGFHEQYF. CDR3 coding DNA: TGTGCCAGCAGCCCGGACATAGGGTTTCACGAGCAGTACTTC.

V and J are TRBV5-1 and TRBJ1-1; perhaps TRBD1 as D (5 bases). V shed 1 base and J shed 10 bases, with 11 bases lying between them. This CDR3 comprises 12 residues. CDR1 and CDR2 (germline): SGHRS, YFSETQ. The CDR3 sequence is CASSLQGELAFF. The CDR3 DNA is TGCGCCAGCAGCTTGCAGGGTGAATTAGCTTTCTTT.

This clone showed up just a few times. The rearrangement joins TRBV4-3 to TRBJ2-3, with 7 bases that match TRBD1. V was pared by 0 bases and J by 5 bases, with 8 bases of the junction left unmatched. CDR1 is LGHNA, CDR2 YSLEER, per germline. CDR3 length equals 16 residues. CDR3 in amino acids: CASSQEHRGVEDTQYF. As DNA, the CDR3 is TGCGCCAGCAGCCAAGAACACAGGGGAGTTGAAGATACGCAGTATTTT.

The chain uses TRBV5-4 and TRBJ1-3; TRBD1 is a possible D gene (5 bases). CDR3 length: 14 residues. Trimming cost V 1 base and J 4 bases, with 9 bases left between them. Per germline, CDR1 SGHNT and CDR2 YYREEE (reference sequence). The CDR3 nucleotides are TGTGCCAGCAGCTTGTCGGGGGTGGGAAACACCATATATTTT. The encoded protein is CASSLSGVGNTIYF.

V is TRBV28 and J is TRBJ1-5; 7 bases are shared with TRBD1. This CDR3 spans 13 amino acids. Unmatched junction bases numbered 7, after V lost 10 bases and J lost 4 bases. Germline CDR1 MDHEN, CDR2 SYDVKM. CDR3 protein: CATMGQNNQPQHF. CDR3 sequence (DNA): TGTGCCACGATGGGACAGAATAATCAGCCCCAGCATTTT.

The V and J genes are TRBV7-3 and TRBJ2-3, with 8 bases aligning to TRBD1. The CDR3 runs to 17 residues. Trimming took 5 bases from V and 0 from J; bases not matched to a gene: 10. The germline CDR1 and CDR2 sequences are SGHTA and FQGTGA. The CDR3 nucleotides read TGTGCCAGCAGCCAAGGACAGGGAGCCACTAGCACAGATACGCAGTATTTT. Amino acid sequence: CASSQGQGATSTDTQYF.

Comments on this clone: At one of its ends the junction is not consistent with the germline gene, which may arise from a read error. This chain uses TRBV7-9 with TRBJ1-1; possible D gene TRBD1, 5 bases. Germline CDR1 and CDR2: SEHNR and FQNEAQ (reference sequence). This CDR3 has 13 amino acids. Here the CDR3 reads CSSSPPGVTEAFF. The CDR3 DNA reads TGTTCCAGCAGCCCCCCGGGGGTCACTGAAGCTTTCTTT.

The chain employs TRBV5-1 and TRBJ2-7; tentatively, D is TRBD2 (6 bases). CDR1 is SGHRS and CDR2 is YFSETQ in the germline V gene. V was shortened by 2 bases and J by 4 bases, with 13 bases between the two germline ends. CDR3 length: 14 amino acids. The CDR3 bases are TGCGCCAGCAGCTTAGGAGGGAGAATATACGAGCAGTACTTC. Translated, it gives CASSLGGRIYEQYF.

V usage is TRBV14 and J usage is TRBJ1-4, with D unresolved. Looked up from germline, CDR1 is SGHDN and CDR2 is FVKESK. V lost 0 bases, J lost 12 bases, and 11 bases lay in between. CDR3 length equals 13 residues. The CDR3 sequence: CASSQELARELFF. DNA for the CDR3: TGTGCCAGCAGCCAAGAACTAGCGCGGGAACTGTTTTTT.

V gene TRBV2 combines with J gene TRBJ2-1, with TRBD1 identical over 7 bases. Germline V CDR1 and CDR2: SNHLY, FYNNEI. The V and J ends lost 4 bases and 5 bases, in that order; junction bases with no gene match: 5. The CDR3 covers 14 residues. CDR3 sequence: CASSGQGPNNEQFF. The CDR3 DNA reads TGTGCCAGCAGTGGACAGGGCCCGAACAATGAGCAGTTCTTC.

The genes are TRBV28 and TRBJ2-7; D is unresolved. Deletions cut 8 bases from V and 4 bases from J, with 15 bases between. Looked up from germline, CDR1 is MDHEN and CDR2 is SYDVKM. This CDR3 comprises 13 residues. The CDR3 loop is CASHRSNVYEQYF. In nucleotides, the CDR3 is TGTGCCAGCCACCGGTCCAACGTGTACGAGCAGTACTTC. Together with reference TRBV28 and TRBJ2-7, the CDR3 gives the full variable domain: DVKVTQSSRYLVKRTGEKVFLECVQDMDHENMFWYRQDPGLGLRLIYFSYDVKMKEKGDIPEGYSVSREKKERFSLILESASTNQTSMYLCASHRSNVYEQYFGPGTRLTVT.

V usage is TRBV6-5 and J usage is TRBJ2-7, with D maybe TRBD1 (6 bases). The CDR3 is 14 amino acids. V lost 0 bases, J lost 3 bases, and 9 bases lay in between. Germline assignment: CDR1 MNHEY and CDR2 SVGAGI. The CDR3 nucleotides read TGTGCCAGCAGTTACTCTATGGACAGCTACGAGCAGTACTTC. Its translation is CASSYSMDSYEQYF.

The rearrangement links TRBV25-1 to TRBJ2-1; 11 bases map to TRBD2. The V segment lost 5 bases and the J segment 9 bases; nucleotides outside the gene matches: 9. CDR1 is MGHDK and CDR2 is SYGVNS in the germline V gene. This CDR3 contains 15 residues. The CDR3 DNA reads TGTGCCAGCAGTAAGACTAGCGGGATCTCAGCTGAGCAGTTCTTC. Protein sequence: CASSKTSGISAEQFF. The whole variable domain, remainder taken from reference TRBV25-1 and TRBJ2-1, is EADIYQTPRYLVIGTGKKITLECSQTMGHDKMYWYQQDPGMELHLIHYSYGVNSTEKGDLSSESTVSRIRTEHFPLTLESARPSHTSQYLCASSKTSGISAEQFFGPGTRLTVL.

The chain has TRBV4-3 and TRBJ1-5; possibly TRBD1 for D (6 bases). The CDR3 covers 16 residues. The germline V gene has CDR1 LGHNA and CDR2 YSLEER. Trimming took off 0 bases at V and 6 bases at J, with 15 bases between the two ends. CDR3 nucleotides: TGCGCCAGCAGCCAAGACCTCGGGACAAGCTTTCAGCCCCAGCATTTT. Amino acids: CASSQDLGTSFQPQHF.

This clone was detected a few times. CDR3 sequence reads: CASSQLGQGNEQFF. The CDR3 region has the DNA TGTGCCAGCAGCCAGTTGGGACAGGGAAATGAGCAGTTCTTC. The chain couples TRBV4-2 to TRBJ2-1, with TRBD1 matching 9 bases. V lost 3 bases to trimming and J lost 7 bases; unmatched junction nucleotides: 4. CDR3 size: 14 residues. Germline values: CDR1 LGHNA, CDR2 YNFKEQ.

The rearrangement joins TRBV18 to TRBJ1-5, with 7 bases fitting TRBD1. The CDR3 covers 15 residues. Germline assignment: CDR1 KGHSH and CDR2 LQKENI. V lost 0 bases, J lost 3 bases, and 2 bases stayed unmatched. The CDR3 nucleotides read TGTGCCAGCTCACCACCGGGACAGATCAATCAGCCCCAGCATTTT. Its protein product is CASSPPGQINQPQHF.

This clone appeared once. The chain employs TRBV28 and TRBJ2-7; 11 nucleotides line up with TRBD2. J gave up 0 bases and V 5 bases, and 18 bases lay outside the gene matches. This CDR3 spans 20 amino acids. CDR1 MDHEN and CDR2 SYDVKM come from the germline V gene. The CDR3 protein is CASSTTVPGLAAASSYEQYF. CDR3 DNA sequence: TGTGCCAGCAGTACTACGGTCCCGGGACTAGCGGCCGCGAGCTCCTACGAGCAGTACTTC.

The CDR3 is CASSQSTGSSTDTQYF. The CDR3 region has the DNA TGTGCCAGCAGTCAATCAACAGGATCTAGCACAGATACGCAGTATTTT. This sequence joins TRBV28 and TRBJ2-3, with TRBD1 as a possible D gene (5 bases). V lost 5 bases and J lost 0, with 15 bases in between. Germline V gives CDR1 MDHEN, CDR2 SYDVKM. The CDR3 is 16 residues long.

This sequence joins TRBV9 and TRBJ2-6, with 7 bases aligning to TRBD1. Germline lookup yields CDR1 SGDLS and CDR2 YYNGEE. This CDR3 is built from 16 residues. V shed 4 bases and J 3 bases; nucleotides not matched to a gene: 7. The CDR3 here is CASSTTGANGANVLTF. Here the CDR3 DNA reads TGTGCCAGCAGCACCACAGGGGCTAATGGGGCCAACGTCCTGACTTTC. Full variable domain (missing parts from reference TRBV9 and TRBJ2-6): DSGVTQTPKHLITATGQRVTLRCSPRSGDLSVYWYQQSLDQGLQFLIQYYNGEERAKGNILERFSAQQFPDLHSELNLSSLELGDSALYFCASSTTGANGANVLTFGAGSRLTVL.

V and J are TRBV19 and TRBJ1-5; D is perhaps TRBD1 (5 bases). Germline V gene data show CDR1 as LNHDA and CDR2 as SQIVND (reference sequence). This CDR3 has 15 residues. The V end was cut by 3 bases, the J end by 4 bases, with 13 bases between. The CDR3 spells CASSIAGLKNQPQHF. The CDR3 region has the DNA TGTGCCAGTAGTATCGCAGGGTTAAAAAATCAGCCCCAGCATTTT.

This clone was observed many times. The chain employs TRBV7-9 and TRBJ2-2, with D tentatively TRBD1 (5 bases). The CDR3 is made up of 15 amino acids. In germline, CDR1 is SEHNR, CDR2 FQNEAQ (reference sequence). The V gene lost 3 bases and the J gene lost 0 bases, with 8 bases spanning the gap. Here the CDR3 reads CASSFDRTNTGELFF. The CDR3 coding sequence is TGTGCCAGCAGCTTCGACAGAACGAACACCGGGGAGCTGTTTTTT.

The chain is built from TRBV2 and TRBJ2-7; possible D gene TRBD2, 6 bases. V shed 10 bases and J shed 0 bases, with 28 bases lying between them. Germline V gene lookup returns CDR1 SNHLY and CDR2 FYNNEI. This CDR3 has 18 amino acids. The CDR3 sequence: CATRTLGRLGPSSYEQYF. CDR3 nucleotide sequence: TGTGCCACCAGAACCCTTGGAAGACTAGGGCCCAGCTCCTACGAGCAGTACTTC.

V gene TRBV28 combines with J gene TRBJ1-1; TRBD1 might be the D (6 bases). The CDR3 is 15 residues long. Germline V gene sequence: CDR1 MDHEN, CDR2 SYDVKM. V lost 6 bases and J 3 bases, leaving 17 bases between the germline ends. The CDR3, as DNA: TGTGCCAGCAGCCCACGCACAGGGTTTTACACTGAAGCTTTCTTT. This codes for CASSPRTGFYTEAFF. The full variable domain, completed using reference TRBV28 and TRBJ1-1, is DVKVTQSSRYLVKRTGEKVFLECVQDMDHENMFWYRQDPGLGLRLIYFSYDVKMKEKGDIPEGYSVSREKKERFSLILESASTNQTSMYLCASSPRTGFYTEAFFGQGTRLTVV.

This clone has more than one count but fewer than ten. This sequence joins TRBV4-2 and TRBJ2-7, with D maybe TRBD2 (6 bases). This CDR3 is 13 amino acids long. Germline V gene sequence: CDR1 LGHNA, CDR2 YNFKEQ. The V end was cut by 0 bases, the J end by 7 bases, with 10 bases between. CDR3 bases: TGTGCCAGCAGCCAAGATGACGGGACTGAGCAGTACTTC. It specifies CASSQDDGTEQYF.

The rearrangement joins TRBV28 to TRBJ1-1; TRBD1 agrees at 7 bases. The V gene's germline CDR1 is MDHEN and CDR2 SYDVKM. The CDR3 consists of 14 residues. V lost 6 bases, J lost 4 bases, and 8 bases stayed unmatched. CDR3 protein: CASSRIRQGTEAFF. CDR3 bases: TGTGCCAGCAGCCGGATAAGACAGGGCACTGAAGCTTTCTTT.

To note about this clone: The same CDR3 arises from other DNA sequences in this sample as well. This chain connects TRBV14 to TRBJ2-5; D ambiguous. This CDR3 comprises 11 residues. Germline V gene sequence: CDR1 SGHDN, CDR2 FVKESK. The ends were cut back, 3 bases at V and 5 bases at J, with 4 bases in the middle. This CDR3 reads CASSQRETQYF. The CDR3 coding sequence is TGTGCCAGCAGCCAGCGGGAGACCCAGTACTTC.

The chain couples TRBV2 to TRBJ1-6; maybe TRBD1 (6 bases). Germline V lookup: CDR1 SNHLY, CDR2 FYNNEI. The V end lost 6 bases, the J end lost 7 bases, and 16 bases lay between the germline ends. CDR3 length: 15 amino acids. CDR3 in DNA: TGTGCCAGCAGCCCACAGGGCCTAGGAAATTCACCCCTCCACTTT. It specifies CASSPQGLGNSPLHF.

The chain employs TRBV6-5 and TRBJ2-7; TRBD2 matches at 9 bases. CDR1 MNHEY and CDR2 SVGAGI come from the germline V gene. The CDR3 consists of 16 residues. V shed 2 bases, J shed 4 bases, and the junction held 9 bases outside the gene matches. The chain's CDR3 is CASSYGGRALGYEQYF. The CDR3 DNA sequence: TGTGCCAGCAGTTACGGCGGGAGGGCCCTCGGATACGAGCAGTACTTC.

This clone showed up just a few times. The chain couples TRBV28 to TRBJ1-1, with a weak D call TRBD1 (5 bases). V shed 7 bases and J shed 7 bases, with 22 bases lying between them. Germline CDR1 is MDHEN and CDR2 is SYDVKM. The length of the CDR3 is 15 residues. In DNA, the CDR3 is TGTGCCAGCACCCCGGGGGTGGGACGGACCGGTGAAGCTTTCTTT. Translating gives CASTPGVGRTGEAFF.

The V gene is TRBV4-1, the J gene TRBJ2-7, with 7 bases lining up with TRBD2. Germline loops: CDR1 MGHRA, CDR2 YSYEKL. The CDR3 has 14 residues. J was trimmed by 3 bases and V by 1 base; bases with no gene match: 3. The CDR3 coding sequence is TGCGCCAGCAGCCAAGGTGGCGGGGGCTACGAGCAGTACTTC. It specifies CASSQGGGGYEQYF.

This rearrangement joins TRBV10-3 to TRBJ2-5, with D perhaps TRBD2 (5 bases). Matching the DNA end better, TRBJ2-7 makes the J call doubtful. This CDR3 spans 13 amino acids. Looked up from germline, CDR1 is ENHRY and CDR2 is SYGVKD. In nucleotides, the CDR3 is TGTGCCATCAGCCTGGACTGGGCAAACGAGCAGTACTTC. It is translated as CAISLDWANEQYF.

The chain has TRBV4-3 and TRBJ1-1; 7 bases align to TRBD1. The CDR3 is 15 residues long. The V gene end was trimmed by 2 bases and the J gene end by 1 base; junction bases not matched to a gene: 4. Germline V gives CDR1 LGHNA, CDR2 YSLEER. CDR3 coding DNA: TGCGCCAGCAGCCAACCGGGGGACAGGAACACTGAAGCTTTCTTT. Protein sequence: CASSQPGDRNTEAFF.